The 24 T cell receptor beta chains listed next were all sequenced from one sample in a study of CD8+ T cells in alopecia areata. Extracted RNA was reverse transcribed, and the resulting cDNA served as sequencing template. This table comes from immunoSEQ multiplex PCR, and its TCRdb copy is limited to in-frame clones, with some not included. The table records 130,000 to 150,000 clones, 45% to 60% of them present only once. Source: CD4+ T cells sorted from blood, taken at week 0. The receptors were gathered from a human donor with alopecia areata.

The chain joins TRBV11-2 to TRBJ2-6; unclear D gene. The CDR3 runs 16 residues. Trimming removed 1 base at V and 6 bases at J, with 13 bases between. The germline gives CDR1 SGHAT, CDR2 FQNNGV. This CDR3 is CASSLVRSGLANVLTF. In DNA form, the CDR3 reads TGTGCCAGCAGCTTAGTCCGGTCTGGGCTGGCCAACGTCCTGACTTTC.

The V gene is TRBV11-1, the J gene TRBJ2-6, with D uncertain. Germline CDR1 reads SGHAT; CDR2 reads FQDESV (reference sequence). Trimming took 1 base from V and 4 from J, leaving 8 bases between them. There are 15 residues in the CDR3. CDR3 sequence reads: CASSLESAGANVLTF. CDR3 DNA sequence: TGTGCCAGCAGCTTAGAGAGTGCAGGGGCCAACGTCCTGACTTTC.

The rearrangement joins TRBV4-3 to TRBJ1-2; D uncertain. With 1 base removed from V and 4 bases from J, the gap between germline ends came to 10 bases. The V gene's germline CDR1 is LGHNA and CDR2 YSLEER. CDR3 length: 14 residues. The CDR3 protein is CASSQVGGSYGYTF. Written as DNA, the CDR3 is TGCGCCAGCAGCCAAGTGGGAGGGAGCTATGGCTACACCTTC.

This chain uses TRBV30 with TRBJ1-4; D not resolved. The germline CDR1 and CDR2 sequences are GTSNPN and SVGIG (reference sequence). V shed 0 bases and J shed 5 bases, with 7 bases lying between them. The CDR3 is 13 residues long. The CDR3 here is CAWSVSANEKLFF. The CDR3 region has the DNA TGTGCCTGGAGTGTTTCGGCAAATGAAAAACTGTTTTTT.

The gene calls are TRBV13 and TRBJ1-1; D might be TRBD1 (5 bases). CDR1 and CDR2 from the germline V gene are PRHDT and FYEKMQ (reference sequence). Deletions cut 6 bases from V and 4 bases from J, with 15 bases between. This CDR3 is 14 amino acids long. CDR3: CASRLQATGTEAFF. The CDR3 nucleotides read TGTGCCAGCAGACTACAGGCCACGGGCACTGAAGCTTTCTTT.

As to this clone: At one end the junction does not follow the germline gene, possibly because of a read error. V usage is TRBV29-1 and J usage is TRBJ1-1; D gene uncertain. The CDR3 runs to 13 residues. From germline, CDR1 is SQVTM and CDR2 ANQGSEA. CDR3: CSVEVHLNTEAFF. The CDR3 DNA sequence: TGCAGCGTAGAAGTACACCTGAACACTGAAGCTTTCTTT. The variable domain in full, with the rest retrieved from reference TRBV29-1 and TRBJ1-1, is SAVISQKPSRDICQRGTSLTIQCQVDSQVTMMFWYRQQPGQSLTLIATANQGSEATYESGFVIDKFPISRPNLTFSTLTVSNMSPEDSSIYLCSVEVHLNTEAFFGQGTRLTVV.

V usage is TRBV7-9 and J usage is TRBJ1-1; D is ambiguous. Trimming pared 3 bases from V and 5 bases from J, leaving 7 bases between. CDR1 SEHNR and CDR2 FQNEAQ come from the germline V gene (reference sequence). CDR3 length equals 12 residues. The CDR3 DNA reads as TGTGCCAGCAGCTTTTCTGGAACTGAAGCTTTCTTT. Residues: CASSFSGTEAFF. Filled out from reference TRBV7-9 and TRBJ1-1, the complete variable domain reads DTGVSQNPRHKITKRGQNVTFRCDPISEHNRLYWYRQTLGQGPEFLTYFQNEAQLEKSRLLSDRFSAERPKGSFSTLEIQRTEQGDSAMYLCASSFSGTEAFFGQGTRLTVV.

In its sample, this clone was seen a few times. CDR3 coding DNA: TGTGCCAGCAGCTTAGACCCCGGGGAGCTGTTTTTT. It translates to CASSLDPGELFF. The chain combines TRBV7-9 with TRBJ2-2; no reliable D call. The germline V gene has CDR1 SEHNR and CDR2 FQNEAQ (reference sequence). The V end was cut by 1 base, the J end by 6 bases, with 3 bases between. This CDR3 is 12 amino acids long.

This clone was seen only a few times. This chain uses TRBV7-9 with TRBJ1-5, with D tentatively TRBD1 (5 bases). Germline CDR1 is SEHNR and CDR2 is FQNEAQ (reference sequence). This CDR3 spans 15 amino acids. Trimming removed 5 bases at V and 3 bases at J, with 14 bases between. The CDR3 nucleotides are TGTGCCAGCAGCGAGGGGACGGTCTTCAATCAGCCCCAGCATTTT. Translating gives CASSEGTVFNQPQHF. The whole variable domain, remainder taken from reference TRBV7-9 and TRBJ1-5, is DTGVSQNPRHKITKRGQNVTFRCDPISEHNRLYWYRQTLGQGPEFLTYFQNEAQLEKSRLLSDRFSAERPKGSFSTLEIQRTEQGDSAMYLCASSEGTVFNQPQHFGDGTRLSIL.

This clone has more than one count but fewer than ten. The chain joins TRBV4-3 to TRBJ1-5, with D possibly TRBD1 on 6 matching bases. The V gene's germline CDR1 is LGHNA and CDR2 YSLEER. CDR3 size: 16 residues. The germline V and J ends were trimmed by 1 base and 5 bases, with 15 bases remaining between them. This chain's CDR3 is CASSQALDRNYQPQHF. CDR3 DNA sequence: TGCGCCAGCAGCCAAGCCCTCGACAGGAATTATCAGCCCCAGCATTTT.

This chain joins TRBV4-3 and TRBJ2-1, with 8 positions matching TRBD2. CDR1 and CDR2 from the germline V gene are LGHNA and YSLEER. The ends lost 0 bases at V and 0 bases at J; junction bases unmatched: 1. CDR3 length: 16 amino acids. The CDR3 protein is CASSQESGSSYNEQFF. The DNA for the CDR3 is TGCGCCAGCAGCCAAGAGAGCGGGAGCTCCTACAATGAGCAGTTCTTC.

This clone has a single count. This sequence joins TRBV25-1 and TRBJ2-3; D ambiguous. Germline CDR1 reads MGHDK; CDR2 reads SYGVNS. This CDR3 spans 11 amino acids. Trimming took off 4 bases at V and 7 bases at J, with 6 bases between the two ends. CDR3 sequence reads: CASSVLNTQYF. As DNA, the CDR3 is TGTGCCAGCAGTGTCTTAAATACGCAGTATTTT.

This chain connects TRBV5-6 to TRBJ1-1; possible D gene TRBD1, 6 bases. CDR3 length: 15 residues. Germline CDR1 is SGHDT and CDR2 is YYEEEE. Trimming stripped 4 bases from V and 1 base from J, with 14 bases between. The CDR3: CASSVRQAQNTEAFF. The CDR3 DNA reads TGTGCCAGCAGCGTCCGACAGGCCCAGAACACTGAAGCTTTCTTT.

The chain is built from TRBV6-5 and TRBJ1-1, with no clear D. Deletions cut 3 bases from V and 1 base from J, with 9 bases between. Germline values: CDR1 MNHEY, CDR2 SVGAGI. The length of the CDR3 is 14 residues. The DNA of the CDR3 is TGTGCCAGCAGTTATAGGCAGCCGAACACTGAAGCTTTCTTT. As protein: CASSYRQPNTEAFF.

The sample holds a few counts of this clone. This chain uses TRBV4-3 with TRBJ2-1, with a tentative D call TRBD2 (6 bases). The CDR3 covers 13 residues. Germline lookup yields CDR1 LGHNA and CDR2 YSLEER. V lost 11 bases and J lost 8, with 19 bases in between. CDR3: CAGARRRGDEQFF. The CDR3 DNA reads as TGCGCCGGGGCCCGCCGGAGGGGCGATGAGCAGTTCTTC.

The V and J genes are TRBV2 and TRBJ2-1; D is uncertain. Germline lookup yields CDR1 SNHLY and CDR2 FYNNEI. The CDR3 is made up of 16 amino acids. Trimming removed 6 bases at V and 4 bases at J, with 19 bases between. The CDR3 sequence: CASRYSDSPGYNEQFF. CDR3 DNA: TGTGCCAGCAGGTATTCTGACTCCCCCGGGTACAATGAGCAGTTCTTC.

There are a few counts of this clone. CDR3 sequence: CASSQGSYEQYF. CDR3 nucleotides: TGTGCCAGCAGCCAGGGATCCTACGAGCAGTACTTC. This sequence joins TRBV4-2 and TRBJ2-7; no clear D. The germline V gene has CDR1 LGHNA and CDR2 YNFKEQ. Trimming took 3 bases from V and 1 from J, leaving 4 bases between them. The CDR3 loop spans 12 amino acids.

The J gene is TRBJ1-2, the V gene TRBV19; 8 bases line up with TRBD1. Losses at the gene ends were 7 bases for V and 2 bases for J; bases not matched to a gene: 6. This CDR3 region has 14 residues. Germline V gives CDR1 LNHDA, CDR2 SQIVND (reference sequence). CDR3 residues: CASIRTGLNYGYTF. The CDR3 DNA reads as TGTGCCAGTATTCGGACAGGGCTCAACTATGGCTACACCTTC.

This clone was seen a handful of times. The chain joins TRBV14 to TRBJ1-2, with D possibly TRBD1 on 6 matching bases. The V end lost 4 bases, the J end lost 8 bases, and 11 bases lay between the germline ends. The CDR3 spans 12 residues. Germline lookup yields CDR1 SGHDN and CDR2 FVKESK. The CDR3: CASSPPGVGYTF. The CDR3 DNA is TGTGCCAGCAGCCCGCCAGGGGTGGGCTACACCTTC. Combining the CDR3 with reference TRBV14 and TRBJ1-2 gives the whole variable domain EAGVTQFPSHSVIEKGQTVTLRCDPISGHDNLYWYRRVMGKEIKFLLHFVKESKQDESGMPNNRFLAERTGGTYSTLKVQPAELEDSGVYFCASSPPGVGYTFGSGTRLTVV.

The chain recombines TRBV19 with TRBJ1-5, with D uncertain. CDR3 size: 15 residues. Germline loops: CDR1 LNHDA, CDR2 SQIVND (reference sequence). With 5 bases removed from V and 3 bases from J, the gap between germline ends came to 14 bases. CDR3: CASSRTWGTNQPQHF. The CDR3 DNA reads as TGTGCCAGTAGTCGAACATGGGGTACCAATCAGCCCCAGCATTTT.

The chain recombines TRBV30 with TRBJ2-5, with D possibly being TRBD1 (6 bases). CDR1 is GTSNPN and CDR2 is SVGIG in the germline V gene (reference sequence). The CDR3 covers 15 residues. With 3 bases removed from V and 2 bases from J, the gap between germline ends came to 16 bases. In nucleotides, the CDR3 is TGTGCCTGGAGGAAACAGGGATACTCACAAGAGACCCAGTACTTC. Its protein is CAWRKQGYSQETQYF.

The chain recombines TRBV29-1 with TRBJ2-7; 9 nucleotides align to TRBD2. The germline V gene encodes CDR1 SQVTM and CDR2 ANQGSEA. The trim removed 5 bases at V and 3 bases at J, leaving 11 bases unmatched. CDR3 size: 15 residues. The CDR3 is CSVLGPSGMNYEQYF. The DNA for the CDR3 is TGCAGCGTTCTAGGCCCTAGCGGGATGAACTACGAGCAGTACTTC.

The V call is TRBV15, the J call TRBJ2-4; D is possibly TRBD1 (5 bases). CDR1 and CDR2 from the germline V gene are LNHNV and YYDKDF (reference sequence). V was clipped by 1 base and J by 10 bases, with 11 bases between them. This CDR3 has 13 residues. The DNA of the CDR3 is TGTGCCACCAGCAGAGCGCAGCAGGGAATTCAGTACTTC. Protein product: CATSRAQQGIQYF.

This chain joins TRBV30 and TRBJ1-5, with D tentatively TRBD1 (5 bases). The CDR3 length is 13 residues. V was pared by 5 bases and J by 7 bases, with 15 bases between. Germline-derived CDR1 and CDR2 are GTSNPN and SVGIG (reference sequence). The CDR3 bases are TGTGCCTGGGCTCCGGGGGGAGACCAGCCCCAGCATTTT. Amino acids: CAWAPGGDQPQHF.